This T cell receptor beta chain was identified in a study of cytomegalovirus exposure and HLA in healthy donors. Study-wide background: Falling in the Caucasian-associated ancestry cluster were about 83% of some 400 genotyped donors. Study-level points and caveats: The study carried out a later analysis of TCR beta sequences. It associated some 17,000 of them with specific HLA alleles at a false discovery rate of 0.05.

PCR was performed using 60 Vbeta and 13 Jbeta primers. Profiled with immunoSEQ multiplex PCR; TCRdb holds only in-frame clones, not every one. Among around 130,000 clones listed, about 8.5% were seen once. This clone was picked up many times. Its antigen remains unknown. Germline V gene data show CDR1 as SGHNT and CDR2 as YYREEE (reference sequence). V was pared by 2 bases and J by 4 bases, with 11 bases of the junction left unmatched. The CDR3 covers 18 residues. The sequencing sample was made of PBMCs. The receptor was isolated from a man in his forties or fifties in good health and CMV-seronegative. The chain combines TRBV5-4 with TRBJ2-3; 12 nucleotides match TRBD1. The CDR3 region is CASSFGTGGPGRSDTQYF. CDR3 bases: TGTGCCAGCAGCTTTGGGACAGGGGGCCCGGGGCGGTCAGATACGCAGTATTTT. The complete variable domain, with remaining parts taken from reference TRBV5-4 and TRBJ2-3, reads ETGVTQSPTHLIKTRGQQVTLRCSSQSGHNTVSWYQQALGQGPQFIFQYYREEENGRGNFPPRFSGLQFPNYSSELNVNALELDDSALYLCASSFGTGGPGRSDTQYFGPGTRLTVL.